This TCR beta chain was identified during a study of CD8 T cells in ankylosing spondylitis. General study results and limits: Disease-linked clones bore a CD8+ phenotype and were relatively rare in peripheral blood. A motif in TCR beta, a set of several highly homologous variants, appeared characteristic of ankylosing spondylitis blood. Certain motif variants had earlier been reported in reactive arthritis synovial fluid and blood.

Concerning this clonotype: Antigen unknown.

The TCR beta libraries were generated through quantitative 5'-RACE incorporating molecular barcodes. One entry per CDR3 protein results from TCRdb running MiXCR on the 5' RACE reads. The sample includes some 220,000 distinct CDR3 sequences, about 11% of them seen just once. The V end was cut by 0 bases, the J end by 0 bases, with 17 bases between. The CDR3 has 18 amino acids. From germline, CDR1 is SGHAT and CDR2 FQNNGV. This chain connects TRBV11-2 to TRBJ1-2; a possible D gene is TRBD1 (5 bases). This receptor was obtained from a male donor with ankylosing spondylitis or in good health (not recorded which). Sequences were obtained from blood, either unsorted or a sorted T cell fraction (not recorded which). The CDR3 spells CASSLEAGRAVSNYGYTF. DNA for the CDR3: TGTGCCAGCAGCTTAGAGGCAGGCAGGGCGGTTTCTAACTATGGCTACACCTTC.